A selection of T cell receptor beta chains follows, all from one sample in a study of identical twins. TCRdb re-called the 5' RACE reads through MiXCR, storing one row per CDR3 protein. The sample contains 520,000 or so distinct CDR3 sequences, less than 25% of which appear only once. These data were also reused for a study on T cells expressing NK-cell markers.

What was sequenced was CD4+ T cells sorted from blood. These receptors all come from a woman under 30 in good health. Both conserved end residues are part of each CDR3. The order of the fields is D gene, V gene, clone size, J gene, CDR3 DNA, CDR3 protein. D genes are given only for firm matches. Clone size is shown for a subset of rows, as once, few, many or a class of expanded clone.

>-|TRBV10-3|-|TRBJ1-1
TGTGCCATCCTTAGGACGGGGAACACTGAAGCTTTCTTT
CAILRTGNTEAFF
>TRBD2|TRBV20-1|-|TRBJ2-7
TGCAGTGCCGGGGAGGGGAGGTACGACGAGCAGTACTTC
CSAGEGRYDEQYF
>TRBD2|TRBV6-5|-|TRBJ2-1
TGTGCCAGCACCAGCGGGGTTAATGAGCAGTTCTTC
CASTSGVNEQFF
>TRBD2|TRBV20-1|few|TRBJ2-1
TGCAGTGCTGCCGGGACTAGCGGTGACAATGAGCAGTTCTTC
CSAAGTSGDNEQFF
>-|TRBV6-6|few|TRBJ1-1
TGTGCCAGCGGGCTCCCCACAGTCACTGAAGCTTTCTTT
CASGLPTVTEAFF
>-|TRBV5-4|-|TRBJ1-1
TGTGCCAGCAGCTTAGGGGGTCAAGAAGCTTTCTTT
CASSLGGQEAFF
>-|TRBV20-1|-|TRBJ1-5
TGCAGTGCTAGGGCAGGGACGGGCAATCAGCCCCAGCATTTT
CSARAGTGNQPQHF
>-|TRBV6-5|-|TRBJ1-1
TGTGCCAGCAGTTACGGCAGATTGAACACTGAAGCTTTCTTT
CASSYGRLNTEAFF
>-|TRBV20-1|-|TRBJ2-4
TGCAGTGTGAGGTATCAGGGTCTAGCCAAAAACATTCAGTACTTC
CSVRYQGLAKNIQYF
>-|TRBV20-1|-|TRBJ2-7
TGCAGTGCTAGAGATTCCCGGGGGGCCTCCTACGAGCAGTACTTC
CSARDSRGASYEQYF
>-|TRBV6-5|-|TRBJ2-6
TGTGCCAGCAGTTACGGGGGCTACTCTGGGGCCAACGTCCTGACTTTC
CASSYGGYSGANVLTF
>-|TRBV20-1|few|TRBJ1-6
TGCAGTGCTAGTGATTTGCGCGATTCACCCCTCCACTTT
CSASDLRDSPLHF
>-|TRBV12-3/TRBV12-4|few|TRBJ2-3
TGTGCCAGCAGTCCCCAGGGTACGCAGTATTTT
CASSPQGTQYF
>TRBD2|TRBV15|few|TRBJ2-7
TGTGCCACCAGCAGAGAAGGGGAGGGGCCCGGACAGTACTTC
CATSREGEGPGQYF
>-|TRBV7-2|few|TRBJ2-7
TGTGCCAGCAGCTTGAGGGATAGGGGCGATGGGCAGTACTTC
CASSLRDRGDGQYF
>TRBD2|TRBV18|few|TRBJ2-1
TGTGCCAGCTCACCAAGAAGGACTAGCGGGGGGCACAATGAGCAGTTCTTC
CASSPRRTSGGHNEQFF
>-|TRBV20-1|few|TRBJ2-1
TGCAGTGCCCGGGGTGGGGCCGGGATTTATTACAATGAGCAGTTCTTC
CSARGGAGIYYNEQFF
>TRBD1|TRBV12-3/TRBV12-4|many|TRBJ2-7
TGTGCCAGCAGCCCGGGACAGGGGGCTAGGGAGCAGTACTTC
CASSPGQGAREQYF
>TRBD2|TRBV20-1|many|TRBJ2-3
TGCAGTGCTAGAGGGGGACTAGCGGGGGAAGATACGCAGTATTTT
CSARGGLAGEDTQYF
>-|TRBV20-1|-|TRBJ2-2
TGCAGTGCGAGAGAAGCGAACACCGGGGAGCTGTTTTTT
CSAREANTGELFF
>-|TRBV10-3|few|TRBJ2-3
TGTGCCATCAGCTTCAGCGATACGCAGTATTTT
CAISFSDTQYF
>-|TRBV20-1|few|TRBJ1-4
TGCAGTGCAAAGAATCCGGGGACAAGGGGTGAAAAACTGTTTTTT
CSAKNPGTRGEKLFF
>-|TRBV18|-|TRBJ2-1
TGTGCCAGCTCAGCCCGGGACACCTCCTACAATGAGCAGTTCTTC
CASSARDTSYNEQFF
>-|TRBV3-1|-|TRBJ1-6
TGTGCCAGCAGCCAGGAGGAAGGGCTGTCACCCCTCCACTTT
CASSQEEGLSPLHF
>-|TRBV7-2|-|TRBJ1-4
TGTGCCAGCAGCTTAGTACCGAGTCGGGAAAAACTGTTTTTT
CASSLVPSREKLFF
>-|TRBV20-1|-|TRBJ1-2
TGCAGTGCAACGCTGGGGAGGGCGTTCTATGGCTACACCTTC
CSATLGRAFYGYTF